A selection of T cell receptor beta chains follows, all from one sample in a study of blood T cell repertoires in COVID-19. Some clones are missing from TCRdb's copy, which holds only in-frame ones; the method was immunoSEQ multiplex PCR. The sample lists about 210,000 clones, 84% occurring once. What was sequenced was PBMCs or T cells enriched from blood (not recorded which). These TCRs come from a woman in her twenties or thirties who had been exposed to COVID-19. CDR3s include the opening cysteine and the closing phenylalanine or tryptophan. A D gene is named only where the DNA matches it firmly. Some rows have no size entry. The others give once, few or many, or a class for an expanded clone.

V: TRBV15; D: TRBD2; size: .; J: TRBJ2-1; CDR3: CATSRDTPPGGGYNEQFF; DNA: TGTGCCACCAGCAGAGATACCCCCCCGGGGGGGGGCTACAATGAGCAGTTCTTC
V: TRBV9; D: .; size: .; J: TRBJ2-1; CDR3: CASSPADQYNEQFF; DNA: TGTGCCAGCAGCCCCGCGGATCAGTACAATGAGCAGTTCTTC
V: TRBV29-1; D: .; size: .; J: TRBJ1-2; CDR3: CSVLGFANYGYTF; DNA: TGCAGCGTTCTTGGCTTTGCTAACTATGGCTACACCTTC
V: TRBV19; D: .; size: once; J: TRBJ2-4; CDR3: CASSRRDSHIQYF; DNA: TGTGCCAGTAGTAGGAGGGACAGTCACATTCAGTACTTC
V: TRBV2; D: TRBD1; size: few; J: TRBJ1-1; CDR3: CASSEQPPGTGVFGTEAFF; DNA: TGTGCCAGCAGTGAACAACCCCCGGGGACAGGGGTCTTCGGGACTGAAGCTTTCTTT
V: TRBV11-2; D: TRBD2; size: .; J: TRBJ2-1; CDR3: CASSLGAPSGGLRTEQFF; DNA: TGTGCCAGCAGCTTAGGTGCCCCTAGCGGGGGCCTCCGGACTGAGCAGTTCTTC
V: TRBV7-8; D: TRBD1; size: .; J: TRBJ2-7; CDR3: CASSLERTGGSYEQYF; DNA: TGTGCCAGCAGCTTAGAAAGGACAGGGGGCTCCTACGAGCAGTACTTC
V: TRBV4-1; D: TRBD1; size: .; J: TRBJ1-2; CDR3: CASSPPGQYGYTF; DNA: TGCGCCAGCAGCCCCCCGGGACAGTATGGCTACACCTTC
V: TRBV9; D: .; size: .; J: TRBJ1-5; CDR3: CASSADMSRNQPQHF; DNA: TGTGCCAGCAGCGCTGACATGTCGCGCAATCAGCCCCAGCATTTT
V: TRBV11-2; D: .; size: once; J: TRBJ1-1; CDR3: CASSFGANTEAFF; DNA: TGTGCCAGCAGCTTCGGTGCTAACACTGAAGCTTTCTTT
V: TRBV6-2/TRBV6-3; D: TRBD1; size: few; J: TRBJ1-1; CDR3: CASSYGEGARTEAFF; DNA: TGTGCCAGCAGTTACGGCGAGGGGGCGCGTACTGAAGCTTTCTTT
V: TRBV7-9; D: TRBD1; size: .; J: TRBJ1-5; CDR3: CASSPDRGHQPQHF; DNA: TGTGCCAGCAGTCCGGACAGGGGGCATCAGCCCCAGCATTTT
V: TRBV30; D: .; size: once; J: TRBJ1-6; CDR3: CAWSVVQGLSPLHF; DNA: TGTGCCTGGAGTGTAGTTCAGGGTTTGTCACCCCTCCACTTT
V: TRBV5-6; D: .; size: .; J: TRBJ1-1; CDR3: CASKRPPSPNTEAFF; DNA: TGTGCCAGCAAGCGCCCTCCGAGCCCGAACACTGAAGCTTTCTTT
V: TRBV6-6; D: TRBD1; size: .; J: TRBJ2-2; CDR3: CASTPGQGSVTGELFF; DNA: TGTGCCAGCACACCGGGACAGGGATCGGTTACCGGGGAGCTGTTTTTT
V: TRBV30; D: TRBD1; size: few; J: TRBJ1-2; CDR3: CACLTGVGNYGYTF; DNA: TGTGCCTGTTTGACAGGGGTGGGTAACTATGGCTACACCTTC
V: TRBV27; D: .; size: .; J: TRBJ2-3; CDR3: CASSLGRGLQNTDTQYF; DNA: TGTGCCAGCAGTTTAGGGCGGGGGCTCCAGAACACAGATACGCAGTATTTT
V: TRBV9; D: .; size: .; J: TRBJ2-1; CDR3: CASSLRQDEQFF; DNA: TGTGCCAGCAGCTTAAGACAGGATGAGCAGTTCTTC
V: TRBV30; D: TRBD1; size: once; J: TRBJ1-6; CDR3: CAWSKGTDNSPLHF; DNA: TGTGCCTGGAGTAAAGGGACAGATAATTCACCCCTCCACTTT
V: TRBV5-8; D: TRBD1; size: .; J: TRBJ1-6; CDR3: CASSLARDRVIYNSPLHF; DNA: TGTGCCAGCAGCTTGGCCCGGGACAGGGTTATCTATAATTCACCCCTCCACTTT
V: TRBV6-2/TRBV6-3; D: .; size: .; J: TRBJ1-1; CDR3: CASSYRQKNTEAFF; DNA: TGTGCCAGCAGTTACCGTCAGAAGAACACTGAAGCTTTCTTT
V: TRBV19; D: .; size: .; J: TRBJ1-6; CDR3: CASSNENGGFSYNSPLHF; DNA: TGTGCCAGTAGCAACGAAAACGGGGGGTTTTCCTATAATTCACCCCTCCACTTT
V: TRBV27; D: .; size: .; J: TRBJ1-4; CDR3: CASSFRGPAYNEKLFF; DNA: TGTGCCAGCAGTTTTCGCGGTCCGGCATATAATGAAAAACTGTTTTTT
V: TRBV3-1/TRBV3-2; D: .; size: .; J: TRBJ1-1; CDR3: CASSPGMDTEAFF; DNA: TGTGCCAGCAGCCCCGGGATGGACACTGAAGCTTTCTTT
V: TRBV14; D: .; size: .; J: TRBJ1-1; CDR3: CASSQPRGLTEAFF; DNA: TGTGCCAGCAGCCAACCCCGGGGGTTAACTGAAGCTTTCTTT
V: TRBV7-2; D: TRBD1; size: .; J: TRBJ1-6; CDR3: CASSLDGQGSPLHF; DNA: TGTGCCAGCAGCTTAGACGGACAGGGGTCACCCCTCCACTTT
V: TRBV10-3; D: .; size: .; J: TRBJ1-5; CDR3: CAISEKTDQPQHF; DNA: TGTGCCATCAGTGAAAAGACAGATCAGCCCCAGCATTTT
V: TRBV7-8; D: TRBD2; size: few; J: TRBJ2-1; CDR3: CASSSLAGGYNEQFF; DNA: TGTGCCAGCAGCTCGTTAGCGGGGGGTTACAATGAGCAGTTCTTC
V: TRBV5-4; D: .; size: .; J: TRBJ1-5; CDR3: CASSFEPFGGDGAVQPQHF; DNA: TGTGCCAGCAGCTTCGAACCATTCGGGGGAGATGGGGCTGTTCAGCCCCAGCATTTT
V: TRBV7-9; D: TRBD1; size: .; J: TRBJ1-5; CDR3: CASSSDRGLGQPQHF; DNA: TGTGCCAGCAGCTCAGACAGGGGGCTTGGTCAGCCCCAGCATTTT
V: TRBV7-6; D: TRBD1; size: .; J: TRBJ1-2; CDR3: CASSASRGPLYGYTF; DNA: TGTGCCAGCAGCGCATCTAGGGGGCCCCTCTATGGCTACACCTTC
V: TRBV2; D: .; size: .; J: TRBJ2-6; CDR3: CASKEQALGTSGANVLTF; DNA: TGTGCCAGCAAAGAACAGGCTTTAGGTACCTCTGGGGCCAACGTCCTGACTTTC